A selection of T cell receptor beta chains follows, all from one sample in a study of shared clonotypes between healthy human individuals. The data were produced by immunoSEQ multiplex PCR, yet TCRdb's version contains in-frame clones alone and is incomplete. Of some 1,100,000 clones detected, around 82% appear once; the ten largest clones hold approximately 0.56%. The sample taken for sequencing was memory CD4+ T cells from PBMCs. Receptors were obtained from a young man in good health. Some clones in this sample may be carry-over from other donors' samples. CDR3s include the opening cysteine and the closing phenylalanine or tryptophan. The order of the fields is CDR3 length, J gene, clone size, V gene, D gene, CDR3 DNA, CDR3 protein. D genes are given only for firm matches. For some rows the clone size is stated as once, few or many, or as a class when expanded; others skip it.

15 | TRBJ2-3 | NA | TRBV11-2 | NA | TGTGCCAGCAGCTTACAGGCTAGATTCACAGATACGCAGTATTTT | CASSLQARFTDTQYF
14 | TRBJ2-1 | NA | TRBV5-1 | TRBD2 | TGCGCCAGCAGGGAGGGACTAGCGTACAATGAGCAGTTCTTC | CASREGLAYNEQFF
15 | TRBJ1-1 | once | TRBV5-4 | NA | TGTGCCAGCAGCCCCAGTGCTAGCCCAGGGAGGGGAGCTTTCTTT | CASSPSASPGRGAFF
14 | TRBJ2-7 | NA | TRBV6-5 | TRBD2 | TGTGCCAGCAGGAACCAGCGGGAGGGCCGCGAGCAGTACTTC | CASRNQREGREQYF
16 | TRBJ2-5 | NA | TRBV7-9 | TRBD2 | TGTGCCAGCAGCCGGACGGGCGGGAGGGCCGGTCAGACCCAGTACTTC | CASSRTGGRAGQTQYF
13 | TRBJ1-1 | NA | TRBV5-6 | TRBD1 | TGTGCCAGCAGCTTAGGGACAGACTTTGAAGCTTTCTTT | CASSLGTDFEAFF
17 | TRBJ2-1 | NA | TRBV28 | NA | TGTGCCAGCAGTTTCAGGTTGTTTGGGGACGGAAACAATGAGCAGTTCTTC | CASSFRLFGDGNNEQFF
14 | TRBJ1-1 | NA | TRBV28 | NA | TGTGCCAGCAGCTCGGACACAAAGAACACTGAAGCTTTCTTT | CASSSDTKNTEAFF
13 | TRBJ1-2 | NA | TRBV5-1 | TRBD1 | TGCGCCAGCAGCCGGACAGGGGAGGAGGGCTACACCTTC | CASSRTGEEGYTF
12 | TRBJ2-2 | NA | TRBV29-1 | NA | TGCAGCGTTGAAGAGGGCACCGGGGAGCTGTTTTTT | CSVEEGTGELFF
14 | TRBJ2-5 | NA | TRBV30 | TRBD2 | TGTGCCACCCCCGGGACTAGCGGCCAAGAGACCCAGTACTTC | CATPGTSGQETQYF
15 | TRBJ1-2 | NA | TRBV28 | NA | TGTGCCAGCAGTTCAATATCAACAGGGTACTATGGCTACACCTTC | CASSSISTGYYGYTF
13 | TRBJ2-7 | NA | TRBV5-1 | TRBD2 | TGCGCCAGCAGCTTAGCGGGAACGTACGAGCAGTACTTC | CASSLAGTYEQYF
14 | TRBJ1-2 | NA | TRBV10-3 | NA | TGTGCCATCAGTGAGGTTGCAGGGGAGGGTGGCTACACCTTC | CAISEVAGEGGYTF
12 | TRBJ1-2 | once | TRBV4-2 | NA | TGTGCCAGCAGCCGTTCAGGGCTTGGCTACACCTTC | CASSRSGLGYTF
15 | TRBJ1-1 | NA | TRBV28 | NA | TGTGCCAGCAGTTCCCCTGGGTGGGGGAGCACTGAAGCTTTCTTT | CASSSPGWGSTEAFF
14 | TRBJ1-2 | NA | TRBV6-6 | TRBD1 | TGTGCCAGCAGTTACAGGGGGCAGGACTATGGCTACACCTTC | CASSYRGQDYGYTF
15 | TRBJ1-5 | NA | TRBV5-8 | TRBD1 | TGTGCCAGCAGCGACCCCGGGACAGGGTATCAGCCCCAGCATTTT | CASSDPGTGYQPQHF
13 | TRBJ1-2 | NA | TRBV5-1 | NA | TGCGCCAGCAGCTTATGGGTTAACTATGGCTACACCTTC | CASSLWVNYGYTF
15 | TRBJ2-1 | NA | TRBV5-1 | TRBD2 | TGCGCCAGCAGAGGTGGGGCTAGCGGATACAATGAGCAGTTCTTC | CASRGGASGYNEQFF
15 | TRBJ1-1 | few | TRBV28 | TRBD1 | TGTGCCAGCAGTTCACCGACAGGGCCGCGTTCTGAAGCTTTCTTT | CASSSPTGPRSEAFF
13 | TRBJ1-5 | NA | TRBV19 | NA | TGTGCCAGTAGTAGGCCGGGACCGGAGCCCCAGCATTTT | CASSRPGPEPQHF
16 | TRBJ1-3 | NA | TRBV6-6 | NA | TGTGCCAGCAGTTACGAGTCCGGATCCCACGGAAACACCATATATTTT | CASSYESGSHGNTIYF
15 | TRBJ2-7 | few | TRBV9 | TRBD1 | TGTGCCAGCAGCGTAGCAGTGGGACAGAGCTACGAGCAGTACTTC | CASSVAVGQSYEQYF
15 | TRBJ2-7 | once | TRBV19 | NA | TGTGCCAGTAGTATACCCAAGGCCCCGTTCTACGAGCAGTACTTC | CASSIPKAPFYEQYF
16 | TRBJ2-1 | NA | TRBV4-3 | NA | TGCGCCAGCAGCCAAGAAAGGGGGAGCTCCTACAATGAGCAGTTCTTC | CASSQERGSSYNEQFF
14 | TRBJ2-7 | NA | TRBV6-1 | TRBD2 | TGTGCCAGCAGATTAGCGGGCTTAACCTACGAGCAGTACTTC | CASRLAGLTYEQYF
15 | TRBJ2-1 | once | TRBV27 | NA | TGTGCCAGCACAACGGGGCGGGGCTCCTACAATGAGCAGTTCTTC | CASTTGRGSYNEQFF
14 | TRBJ1-3 | NA | TRBV29-1 | TRBD1 | TGCAGCGTTGGAGGGACAGGCTCTGGAAACACCATATATTTT | CSVGGTGSGNTIYF